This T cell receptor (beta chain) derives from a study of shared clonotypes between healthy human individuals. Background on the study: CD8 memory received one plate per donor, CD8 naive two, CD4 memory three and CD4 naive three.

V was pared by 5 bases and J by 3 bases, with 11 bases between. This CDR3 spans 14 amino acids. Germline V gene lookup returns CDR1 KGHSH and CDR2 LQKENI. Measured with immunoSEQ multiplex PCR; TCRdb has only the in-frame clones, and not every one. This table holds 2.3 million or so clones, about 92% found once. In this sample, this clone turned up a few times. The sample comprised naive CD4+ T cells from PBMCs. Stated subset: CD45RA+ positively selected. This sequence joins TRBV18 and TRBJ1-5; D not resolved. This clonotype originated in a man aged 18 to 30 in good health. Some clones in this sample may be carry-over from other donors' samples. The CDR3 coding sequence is TGTGCCAGCTCATCATCCGGGTACAATCAGCCCCAGCATTTT. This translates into CASSSSGYNQPQHF.